These 3 T cell receptor beta chains came from one sample sequenced in a study of cytomegalovirus exposure and HLA in healthy donors. PCR primers comprised 60 Vbeta and 13 Jbeta primers. Sequenced by immunoSEQ multiplex PCR; TCRdb stores in-frame clones only, minus some. The sample records roughly 6,900 clones, more than 45% being singletons. The specimen was PBMCs. The receptors here all came from a man aged 30-40 years in good health and CMV-seropositive.

The V and J genes are TRBV10-3 and TRBJ2-5, with TRBD2 identical over 11 bases. The CDR3 runs 15 residues. Germline values: CDR1 ENHRY, CDR2 SYGVKD. V shed 5 bases and J 3 bases; nucleotides not matched to a gene: 5. The CDR3 loop reads CAISRLAGGEETQYF. CDR3 coding DNA: TGTGCCATCAGTCGGTTAGCGGGAGGGGAAGAGACCCAGTACTTC.

This clone came up once. The V and J genes are TRBV6-5 and TRBJ1-2, with D unresolved. The CDR3 loop spans 14 amino acids. Germline V gene sequence: CDR1 MNHEY, CDR2 SVGAGI. With 6 bases removed from V and 1 base from J, the gap between germline ends came to 12 bases. DNA of the CDR3: TGTGCCAGCAGCTTTAGTAGCGATAACTATGGCTACACCTTC. This codes for CASSFSSDNYGYTF.

J is TRBJ2-6 and V is TRBV4-3; a weak D match, TRBD1 (6 bases). The CDR3 totals 16 residues. From germline, CDR1 is LGHNA and CDR2 YSLEER. V was trimmed by 0 bases and J by 0 bases, leaving 6 bases between them. The DNA for the CDR3 is TGCGCCAGCAGCCAAGAGACAGGCTCTGGGGCCAACGTCCTGACTTTC. Protein product: CASSQETGSGANVLTF.